Many counts were recorded for the clone carrying this T cell receptor beta chain. Each CDR3 protein gets one entry after TCRdb re-called the 5' RACE reads with MiXCR. Counted here are 650,000 to 800,000 distinct CDR3 sequences, around 8.6% occurring once; the ten biggest clones make up roughly 0.97%. Germline V gene sequence: CDR1 MGHDK, CDR2 SYGVNS. This CDR3 is 15 amino acids long. The V and J ends lost 8 bases and 4 bases, in that order; junction bases with no gene match: 9. These data come from a study of identical twins. This sample also appeared in a second study, on yellow fever vaccine responses in identical twins.

What was sequenced was PBMCs. The receptor's source is a woman aged 18-30 years in good health. The chain is built from TRBV25-1 and TRBJ1-5; 9 positions agree with TRBD1. Written as DNA, the CDR3 is TGTGCCAGCCGAGACGGACAGGGGCAAAATCAGCCCCAGCATTTT. Translation gives CASRDGQGQNQPQHF. Supplemented by reference TRBV25-1 and TRBJ1-5, the full variable domain reads EADIYQTPRYLVIGTGKKITLECSQTMGHDKMYWYQQDPGMELHLIHYSYGVNSTEKGDLSSESTVSRIRTEHFPLTLESARPSHTSQYLCASRDGQGQNQPQHFGDGTRLSIL.